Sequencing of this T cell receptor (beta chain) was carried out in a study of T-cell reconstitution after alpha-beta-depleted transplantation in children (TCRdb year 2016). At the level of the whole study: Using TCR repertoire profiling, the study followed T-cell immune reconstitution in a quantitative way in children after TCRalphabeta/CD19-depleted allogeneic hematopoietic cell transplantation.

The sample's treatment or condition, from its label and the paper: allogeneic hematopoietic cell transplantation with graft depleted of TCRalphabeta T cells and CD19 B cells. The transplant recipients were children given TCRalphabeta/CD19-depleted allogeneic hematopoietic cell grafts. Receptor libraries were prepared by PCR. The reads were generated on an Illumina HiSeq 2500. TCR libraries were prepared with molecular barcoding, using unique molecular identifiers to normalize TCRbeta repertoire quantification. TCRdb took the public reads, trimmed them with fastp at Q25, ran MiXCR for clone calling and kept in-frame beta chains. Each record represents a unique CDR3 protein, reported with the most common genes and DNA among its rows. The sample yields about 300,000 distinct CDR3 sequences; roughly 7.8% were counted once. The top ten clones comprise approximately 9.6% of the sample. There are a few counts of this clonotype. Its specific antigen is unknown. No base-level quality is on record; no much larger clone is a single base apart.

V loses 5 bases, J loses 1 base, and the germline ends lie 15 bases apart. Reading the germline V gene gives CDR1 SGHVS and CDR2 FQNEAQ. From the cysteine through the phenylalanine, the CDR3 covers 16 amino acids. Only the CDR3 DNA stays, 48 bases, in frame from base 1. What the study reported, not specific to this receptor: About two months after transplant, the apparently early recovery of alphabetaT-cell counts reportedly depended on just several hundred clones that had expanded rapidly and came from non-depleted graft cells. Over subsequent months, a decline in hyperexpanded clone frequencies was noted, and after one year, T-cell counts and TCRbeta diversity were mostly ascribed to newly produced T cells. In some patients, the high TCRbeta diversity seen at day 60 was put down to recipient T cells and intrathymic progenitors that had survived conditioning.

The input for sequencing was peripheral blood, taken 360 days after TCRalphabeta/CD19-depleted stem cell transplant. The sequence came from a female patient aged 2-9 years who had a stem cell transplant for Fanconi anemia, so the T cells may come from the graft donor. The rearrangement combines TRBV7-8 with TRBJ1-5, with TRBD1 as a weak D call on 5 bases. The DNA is TGTGCCAGCAGCGTCCGAGTTGGGGACAGCAATCAGCCCCAGCATTTT. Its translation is CASSVRVGDSNQPQHF.